The subject of this entry is one TCR beta chain. Its antigen is as yet unknown. This sample is part of a study of T cells in localized non-small cell lung cancer. Regarding the study as a whole: Heterogeneity remains possible because sequencing was limited to only one tumor region. Density of T cells in blood, when higher, went with longer overall survival. Paired adjacent lung recovered a median roughly 50 of the top 100 tumor clones. Clonality peaked in uninvolved adjacent lung rather than tumor.

The CDR3 consists of 16 residues. With 5 bases removed from V and 2 bases from J, the gap between germline ends came to 16 bases. The V gene's germline CDR1 is SGHVS and CDR2 FQNEAQ. Profiling relied on immunoSEQ multiplex PCR, and the TCRdb table lists in-frame clones only, not all of them. Of over 65,000 clones listed, 65% to 85% are singletons. This chain uses TRBV7-8 with TRBJ1-5; tentatively, D is TRBD1 (6 bases). This receptor was obtained from a female donor older than 55 with stage I lung adenocarcinoma. The sequencing used peripheral blood, collected before any cancer treatment. The CDR3 bases are TGTGCCAGCAGCCCCAACATTCGACAGGGCAATCAGCCCCAGCATTTT. It is translated as CASSPNIRQGNQPQHF. Together with reference TRBV7-8 and TRBJ1-5, the CDR3 gives the full variable domain: GAGVSQSPRYKVAKRGQDVALRCDPISGHVSLFWYQQALGQGPEFLTYFQNEAQLDKSGLPSDRFFAERPEGSVSTLKIQRTQQEDSAVYLCASSPNIRQGNQPQHFGDGTRLSIL.